This T cell receptor beta chain derives from a study of blood T cell repertoires in COVID-19. Study information: There were acute and convalescent COVID-19 samples, and they came from the United States, Italy and Spain.

The CDR3 runs 14 residues. V lost 1 base, J lost 6 bases, and 9 bases lay in between. From germline, CDR1 is LGHDT and CDR2 YNNKEL (reference sequence). In the study's own analysis: Amplification with reference gene primers provided the estimates of nucleated cell counts. The protocol was immunoSEQ multiplex PCR, while the TCRdb copy is restricted to in-frame clones and leaves out a portion. D and trimming were read from the DNA, whereas the V and J calls and clone size are those reported in that table. The data hold roughly 400,000 clones, with 70% to 90% observed a single time. The study drew participants aged about 18 to 89 years from approximately 23 US areas.

V gene TRBV3-1 (or the pseudogene TRBV3-2) combines with J gene TRBJ1-4; possibly TRBD1 for D (6 bases). The sample consisted of PBMCs or T cells enriched from blood (not recorded which). The TCR was taken from a woman aged 40 to 50 with acute COVID-19. CDR3 in amino acids: CASSQGRGDEKLFF. Written as DNA, the CDR3 is TGTGCCAGCAGCCAAGGCAGGGGTGATGAAAAACTGTTTTTT.